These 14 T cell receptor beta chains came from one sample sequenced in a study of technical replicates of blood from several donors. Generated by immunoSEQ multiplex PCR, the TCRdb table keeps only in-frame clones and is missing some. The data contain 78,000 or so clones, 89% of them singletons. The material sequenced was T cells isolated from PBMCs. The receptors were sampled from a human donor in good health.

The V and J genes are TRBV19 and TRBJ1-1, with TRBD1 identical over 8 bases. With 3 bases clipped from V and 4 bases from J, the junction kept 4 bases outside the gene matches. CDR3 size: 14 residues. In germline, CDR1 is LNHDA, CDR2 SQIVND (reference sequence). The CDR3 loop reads CASSITGGTTEAFF. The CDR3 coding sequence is TGTGCCAGTAGTATTACAGGGGGAACCACTGAAGCTTTCTTT.

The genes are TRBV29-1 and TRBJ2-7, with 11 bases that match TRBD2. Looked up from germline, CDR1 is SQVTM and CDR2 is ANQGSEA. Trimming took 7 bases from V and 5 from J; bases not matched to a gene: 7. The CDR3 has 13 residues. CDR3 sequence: CSAVTSGSNEQYF. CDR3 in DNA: TGCAGCGCCGTAACTAGCGGGAGCAACGAGCAGTACTTC.

The CDR3 spells CASSLSNFSRGSNQPQHF. CDR3 nucleotide sequence: TGTGCCAGCAGTTTATCCAATTTTTCCAGGGGAAGCAATCAGCCCCAGCATTTT. V usage is TRBV27 and J usage is TRBJ1-5, with D possibly matching TRBD1 (6 bases). V was pared by 0 bases and J by 1 base, with 16 bases between. Germline CDR1 MNHEY, CDR2 SMNVEV (reference sequence). The CDR3 spans 18 residues.

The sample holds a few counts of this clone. CDR3 DNA: TGCGCCAGCAGCCAAATACAGTGGGGCGGCAATCAGCCCCAGCATTTT. This sequence encodes CASSQIQWGGNQPQHF. The chain carries TRBV4-1 and TRBJ1-5; tentative D call: TRBD1 (5 bases). V lost 2 bases and J 2 bases, leaving 13 bases between the germline ends. Germline V gene lookup returns CDR1 MGHRA and CDR2 YSYEKL. This CDR3 contains 16 residues.

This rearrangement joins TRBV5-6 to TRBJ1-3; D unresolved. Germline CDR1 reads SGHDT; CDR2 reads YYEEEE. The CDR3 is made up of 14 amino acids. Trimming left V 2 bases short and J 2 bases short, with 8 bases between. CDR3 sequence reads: CASSLGSTGNTIYF. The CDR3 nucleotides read TGTGCCAGCAGCTTAGGGAGTACTGGAAACACCATATATTTT.

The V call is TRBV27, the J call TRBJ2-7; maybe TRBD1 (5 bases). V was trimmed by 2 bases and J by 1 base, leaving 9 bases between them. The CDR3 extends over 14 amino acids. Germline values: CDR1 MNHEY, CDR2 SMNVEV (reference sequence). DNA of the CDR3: TGTGCCAGCAGTTTAAAGGACACTTCCTACGAGCAGTACTTC. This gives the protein CASSLKDTSYEQYF.

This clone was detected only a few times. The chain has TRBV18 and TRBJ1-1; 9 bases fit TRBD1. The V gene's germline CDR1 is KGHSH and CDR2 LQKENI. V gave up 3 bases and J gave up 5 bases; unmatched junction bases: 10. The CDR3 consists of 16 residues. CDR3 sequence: CASSPTGGSVWTEAFF. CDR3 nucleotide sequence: TGTGCCAGCTCACCTACAGGGGGCTCAGTATGGACTGAAGCTTTCTTT. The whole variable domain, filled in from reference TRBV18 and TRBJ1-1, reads NAGVMQNPRHLVRRRGQEARLRCSPMKGHSHVYWYRQLPEEGLKFMVYLQKENIIDESGMPKERFSAEFPKEGPSILRIQQVVRGDSAAYFCASSPTGGSVWTEAFFGQGTRLTVV.

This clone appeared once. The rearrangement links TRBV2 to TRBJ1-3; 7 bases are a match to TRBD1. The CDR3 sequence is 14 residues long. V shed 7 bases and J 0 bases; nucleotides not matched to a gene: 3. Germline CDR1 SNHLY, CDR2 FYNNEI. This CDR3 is CASITGASGNTIYF. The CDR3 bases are TGTGCCAGCATTACAGGGGCCTCTGGAAACACCATATATTTT.

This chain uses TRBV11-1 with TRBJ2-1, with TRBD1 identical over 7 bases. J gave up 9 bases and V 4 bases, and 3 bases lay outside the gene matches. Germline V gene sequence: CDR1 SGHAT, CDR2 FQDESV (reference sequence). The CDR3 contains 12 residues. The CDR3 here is CASSWTGGEQFF. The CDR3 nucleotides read TGTGCCAGCAGCTGGACAGGAGGTGAGCAGTTCTTC.

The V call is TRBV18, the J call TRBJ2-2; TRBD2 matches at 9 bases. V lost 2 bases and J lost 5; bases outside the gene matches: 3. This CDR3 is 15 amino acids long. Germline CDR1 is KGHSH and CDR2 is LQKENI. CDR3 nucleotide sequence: TGTGCCAGCTCACCAATAGCGGGAGAAACCGGGGAGCTGTTTTTT. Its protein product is CASSPIAGETGELFF.

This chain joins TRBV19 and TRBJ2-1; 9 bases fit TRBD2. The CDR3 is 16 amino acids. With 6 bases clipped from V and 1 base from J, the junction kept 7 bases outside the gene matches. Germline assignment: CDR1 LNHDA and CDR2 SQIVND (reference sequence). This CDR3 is CASSKVTSGSYNEQFF. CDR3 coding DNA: TGTGCCAGTAGCAAAGTGACTAGCGGTTCCTACAATGAGCAGTTCTTC. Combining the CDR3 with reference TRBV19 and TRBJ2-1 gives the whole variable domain DGGITQSPKYLFRKEGQNVTLSCEQNLNHDAMYWYRQDPGQGLRLIYYSQIVNDFQKGDIAEGYSVSREKKESFPLTVTSAQKNPTAFYLCASSKVTSGSYNEQFFGPGTRLTVL.

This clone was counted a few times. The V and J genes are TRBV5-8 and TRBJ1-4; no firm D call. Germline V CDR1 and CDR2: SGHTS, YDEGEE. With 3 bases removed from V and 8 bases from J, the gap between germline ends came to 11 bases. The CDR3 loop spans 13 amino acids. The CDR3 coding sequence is TGTGCCAGCAGCTCTGAGACTGGGGAAAAACTGTTTTTT. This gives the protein CASSSETGEKLFF. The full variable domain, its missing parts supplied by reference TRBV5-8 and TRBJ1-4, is EAGVTQSPTHLIKTRGQQATLRCSPISGHTSVYWYQQALGLGLQFLLWYDEGEERNRGNFPPRFSGRQFPNYSSELNVNALELEDSALYLCASSSETGEKLFFGSGTQLSVL.

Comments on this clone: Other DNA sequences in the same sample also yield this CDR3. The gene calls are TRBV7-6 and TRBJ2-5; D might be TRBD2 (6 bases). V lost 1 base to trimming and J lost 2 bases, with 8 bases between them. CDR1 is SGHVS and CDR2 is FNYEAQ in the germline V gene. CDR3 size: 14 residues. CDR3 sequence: CASSLVRGQETQYF. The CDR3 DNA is TGTGCCAGCAGCTTAGTTCGGGGGCAAGAGACCCAGTACTTC. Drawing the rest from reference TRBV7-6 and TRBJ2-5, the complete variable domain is GAGVSQSPRYKVTKRGQDVALRCDPISGHVSLYWYRQALGQGPEFLTYFNYEAQQDKSGLPNDRFSAERPEGSISTLTIQRTEQRDSAMYRCASSLVRGQETQYFGPGTRLLVL.

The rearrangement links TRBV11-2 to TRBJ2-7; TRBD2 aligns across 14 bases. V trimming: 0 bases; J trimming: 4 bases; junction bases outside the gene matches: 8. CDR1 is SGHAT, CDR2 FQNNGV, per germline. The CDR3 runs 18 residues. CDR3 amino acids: CASSLDWIRLAGGYEQYF. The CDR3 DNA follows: TGTGCCAGCAGCTTAGATTGGATCCGACTAGCGGGAGGGTACGAGCAGTACTTC. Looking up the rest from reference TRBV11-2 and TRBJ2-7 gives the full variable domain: EAGVAQSPRYKIIEKRQSVAFWCNPISGHATLYWYQQILGQGPKLLIQFQNNGVVDDSQLPKDRFSAERLKGVDSTLKIQPAKLEDSAVYLCASSLDWIRLAGGYEQYFGPGTRLTVT.